This entry lists 4 T cell receptor beta chains sequenced from one sample in a study of OX40 agonist ivuxolimab in advanced cancers. Sequencing used immunoSEQ multiplex PCR; TCRdb keeps in-frame clones, though not all of them. The data show more than 80,000 clones, 91% seen once. The specimen was CD4+ or CD8+ T cells sorted from blood, collected in a trial of the OX40 agonist ivuxolimab. The origin of the receptors is an adult with an advanced solid tumor such as melanoma, head and neck, liver or kidney cancer.

The chain combines TRBV7-3 with TRBJ1-1; unclear D gene. V was clipped by 3 bases and J by 4 bases, with 9 bases between them. This CDR3 spans 13 amino acids. Germline CDR1 and CDR2: SGHTA and FQGTGA. CDR3: CASSLRGSTEAFF. CDR3 coding DNA: TGTGCCAGCAGCTTGAGAGGGAGCACTGAAGCTTTCTTT. Using reference TRBV7-3 and TRBJ1-1 for the parts outside the CDR3, the full variable domain is GAGVSQTPSNKVTEKGKYVELRCDPISGHTALYWYRQSLGQGPEFLIYFQGTGAADDSGLPNDRFFAVRPEGSVSTLKIQRTERGDSAVYLCASSLRGSTEAFFGQGTRLTVV.

This chain joins TRBV5-6 and TRBJ1-3; no reliable D call. The germline CDR1 and CDR2 sequences are SGHDT and YYEEEE. This CDR3 has 15 amino acids. V was shortened by 5 bases and J by 0 bases, with 12 bases between the two germline ends. CDR3 amino acids: CASRELGVSGNTIYF. In DNA form, the CDR3 reads TGTGCCAGCAGGGAACTCGGGGTCTCTGGAAACACCATATATTTT.

The chain couples TRBV29-1 to TRBJ1-1; D call uncertain. The ends were cut back, 4 bases at V and 0 bases at J, with 9 bases in the middle. CDR3 length equals 13 residues. Germline V gene lookup returns CDR1 SQVTM and CDR2 ANQGSEA. CDR3 in DNA: TGCAGCGTTGTTGCTGTGCTGAACACTGAAGCTTTCTTT. It yields the protein CSVVAVLNTEAFF.

The gene calls are TRBV7-2 and TRBJ2-3; 7 nucleotides match TRBD1. CDR1 is SGHTA and CDR2 is FQGNSA in the germline V gene. Losses at the gene ends were 6 bases for V and 1 base for J; bases not matched to a gene: 10. This CDR3 region has 16 residues. DNA for the CDR3: TGTGCCAGCAGGACTCCTCGACAGGGAGGCACAGATACGCAGTATTTT. As protein: CASRTPRQGGTDTQYF.